Listed below are T cell receptor beta chains from one sample, sequenced in a study of blood T cell repertoires in COVID-19. Assay: immunoSEQ multiplex PCR; the TCRdb copy retains only in-frame clones and omits some. This sample has 150,000 to 200,000 clones, with over 80% found just once. Sequencing used PBMCs or T cells enriched from blood (not recorded which). These receptors all stem from a man between 65 and 79 years old who had been exposed to COVID-19. Both conserved end residues are part of each CDR3. Fields, in order: V gene, D gene, J gene, clone size, CDR3 DNA, CDR3 protein. The D gene is left open where the match is weak. Size is omitted from some rows. Given values are once, few, many or a class for expanded clones.

v_call: TRBV5-5
d_call: -
j_call: TRBJ1-1
clone_size: -
cdr3_nt: TGTGCCAGCAGCGGCAGGGACCCGGGGGCTGAAGCTTTCTTT
cdr3_aa: CASSGRDPGAEAFF

v_call: TRBV18
d_call: -
j_call: TRBJ2-2
clone_size: -
cdr3_nt: TGTGCCAGCTCACCCCGTCCTGAGGCCGGGGAGCTGTTTTTT
cdr3_aa: CASSPRPEAGELFF

v_call: TRBV19
d_call: TRBD1
j_call: TRBJ1-5
clone_size: -
cdr3_nt: TGTGCCAGTAGTATAGGACAGGGGCGAGGCAATCAGCCCCAGCATTTT
cdr3_aa: CASSIGQGRGNQPQHF

v_call: TRBV28
d_call: TRBD1
j_call: TRBJ1-1
clone_size: -
cdr3_nt: TGTGCCAGCAGTTATGGGACAGCCAAAAACACTGAAGCTTTCTTT
cdr3_aa: CASSYGTAKNTEAFF

v_call: TRBV7-2
d_call: -
j_call: TRBJ2-2
clone_size: -
cdr3_nt: TGTGCCAGCAGCGGATCCGGGAAGACCCTGTTTTTT
cdr3_aa: CASSGSGKTLFF

v_call: TRBV29-1
d_call: TRBD1
j_call: TRBJ1-2
clone_size: -
cdr3_nt: TGCAGCGTTGGGGGACAGCCTCAGGGCTACACCTTC
cdr3_aa: CSVGGQPQGYTF

v_call: TRBV6-5
d_call: -
j_call: TRBJ2-7
clone_size: -
cdr3_nt: TGTGCCAGCAGTACGACGGGGAGCTCCTACGAGCAGTACTTC
cdr3_aa: CASSTTGSSYEQYF

v_call: TRBV2
d_call: TRBD2
j_call: TRBJ2-5
clone_size: -
cdr3_nt: TGTGCCAGCAGTGGGGAGGGAAGGGGTTTGGAGACCCAGTACTTC
cdr3_aa: CASSGEGRGLETQYF

v_call: TRBV9
d_call: TRBD2
j_call: TRBJ2-3
clone_size: once
cdr3_nt: TGTGCCAGCAGCGTAGCTACTAGCGCCCCGGGAGATACGCAGTATTTT
cdr3_aa: CASSVATSAPGDTQYF

v_call: TRBV6-5
d_call: TRBD1
j_call: TRBJ1-4
clone_size: -
cdr3_nt: TGTGCCAGCAGTTACGCGGGACAGGGGGCTAATGAAAAACTGTTTTTT
cdr3_aa: CASSYAGQGANEKLFF

v_call: TRBV3-1/TRBV3-2
d_call: -
j_call: TRBJ1-2
clone_size: -
cdr3_nt: TGTGCCAGCAGCCAAGATGGCGCAGGTAAAAACTATGGCTACACCTTC
cdr3_aa: CASSQDGAGKNYGYTF

v_call: TRBV28
d_call: -
j_call: TRBJ2-2
clone_size: -
cdr3_nt: TGTGCCAGCAGGACCCTCACGTCAGGGGTGAGGGACACCGGGGAGCTGTTTTTT
cdr3_aa: CASRTLTSGVRDTGELFF

v_call: TRBV7-2
d_call: -
j_call: TRBJ1-6
clone_size: -
cdr3_nt: TGTGCCAGCAGACTCACCGGGTCGCCGGGTAATTCACCCCTCCACTTT
cdr3_aa: CASRLTGSPGNSPLHF

v_call: TRBV7-2
d_call: -
j_call: TRBJ1-1
clone_size: -
cdr3_nt: TGTGCCAGCAGCACAGACAGGAACACTGAAGCTTTCTTT
cdr3_aa: CASSTDRNTEAFF

v_call: TRBV2
d_call: TRBD2
j_call: TRBJ2-1
clone_size: -
cdr3_nt: TGTGCCACCAGGAAACTAGCGGGAGGCGGGGGTGAGCAGTTCTTC
cdr3_aa: CATRKLAGGGGEQFF

v_call: TRBV9
d_call: TRBD1
j_call: TRBJ1-5
clone_size: -
cdr3_nt: TGTGCCAGCAATCAGGGGGAAGATCAGCCCCAGCATTTT
cdr3_aa: CASNQGEDQPQHF

v_call: TRBV5-1
d_call: TRBD2
j_call: TRBJ2-1
clone_size: few
cdr3_nt: TGCGCCAGCAGCTCAGGGACTAGTGGTGAGCAGTTCTTC
cdr3_aa: CASSSGTSGEQFF

v_call: TRBV7-9
d_call: TRBD2
j_call: TRBJ2-5
clone_size: -
cdr3_nt: TGTGCCAGCAGCTTAACGGGAGGGGAGACCCAGTACTTC
cdr3_aa: CASSLTGGETQYF

v_call: TRBV14
d_call: -
j_call: TRBJ1-1
clone_size: -
cdr3_nt: TGTGCCAGCAGCCAAGAGAGACAGAACACTGAAGCTTTCTTT
cdr3_aa: CASSQERQNTEAFF

v_call: TRBV7-9
d_call: -
j_call: TRBJ1-1
clone_size: -
cdr3_nt: TGTGCCAGCAGCCGCAACGGTGAAGCTTTCTTT
cdr3_aa: CASSRNGEAFF

v_call: TRBV11-2
d_call: -
j_call: TRBJ1-3
clone_size: once
cdr3_nt: TGTGCCAGCAGCTCACAGCTCTCTGGAAACACCATATATTTT
cdr3_aa: CASSSQLSGNTIYF

v_call: TRBV28
d_call: -
j_call: TRBJ1-1
clone_size: -
cdr3_nt: TGTGCCAGCAGAGAGCCCGGACAGAGGGACACTGAAGCTTTCTTT
cdr3_aa: CASREPGQRDTEAFF

v_call: TRBV6-4
d_call: -
j_call: TRBJ1-1
clone_size: -
cdr3_nt: TGTGCCAGCAGTGAGCAGGGAAACACTGAAGCTTTCTTT
cdr3_aa: CASSEQGNTEAFF

v_call: TRBV5-1
d_call: -
j_call: TRBJ2-5
clone_size: -
cdr3_nt: TGCGCCAGCAGCTTGGGAGGCGGGGAGACCCAGTACTTC
cdr3_aa: CASSLGGGETQYF

v_call: TRBV14
d_call: TRBD1
j_call: TRBJ1-1
clone_size: -
cdr3_nt: TGTGCCAGCAGCAAAATAACAGGGGGGGACACTGAAGCTTTCTTT
cdr3_aa: CASSKITGGDTEAFF

v_call: TRBV3-1/TRBV3-2
d_call: -
j_call: TRBJ1-1
clone_size: -
cdr3_nt: TGTGCCTGTGGGGGGGCGAGCGCTGAAGCTTTCTTT
cdr3_aa: CACGGASAEAFF

v_call: TRBV2
d_call: TRBD1
j_call: TRBJ2-2
clone_size: few
cdr3_nt: TGTGCCAGCAAGGTTGGGACAGGGGCCGGGGAGCTGTTTTTT
cdr3_aa: CASKVGTGAGELFF

v_call: TRBV11-2
d_call: -
j_call: TRBJ1-1
clone_size: -
cdr3_nt: TGTGCCAGCAGCTTCATGAACACTGAAGCTTTCTTT
cdr3_aa: CASSFMNTEAFF

v_call: TRBV6-5
d_call: TRBD1
j_call: TRBJ2-1
clone_size: few
cdr3_nt: TGTGCCAGCAGACCCGACAGGGGCTCACACAATGAGCAGTTCTTC
cdr3_aa: CASRPDRGSHNEQFF

v_call: TRBV6-5
d_call: TRBD1
j_call: TRBJ1-6
clone_size: -
cdr3_nt: TGTGCCAGCAGTTACGGGGACAGGCTTGTAAATTCACCCCTCCACTTT
cdr3_aa: CASSYGDRLVNSPLHF

v_call: TRBV11-2
d_call: -
j_call: TRBJ1-5
clone_size: -
cdr3_nt: TGTGCCAGCAGCTTAGGTGCAGGCCCCAATCAGCCCCAGCATTTT
cdr3_aa: CASSLGAGPNQPQHF

v_call: TRBV7-2
d_call: -
j_call: TRBJ1-1
clone_size: -
cdr3_nt: TGTGCCAGCAGCTTCCCTACGAGGGGGATGAACACTGAAGCTTTCTTT
cdr3_aa: CASSFPTRGMNTEAFF

v_call: TRBV5-1
d_call: TRBD1
j_call: TRBJ2-2
clone_size: once
cdr3_nt: TGCGCCAGCAGCCTCACAGGGGCCGTAAACACCGGGGAGCTGTTTTTT
cdr3_aa: CASSLTGAVNTGELFF

v_call: TRBV28
d_call: -
j_call: TRBJ1-2
clone_size: -
cdr3_nt: TGTGCCAGCAGGGGAGGGCGACCTTACTATGGCTACACCTTC
cdr3_aa: CASRGGRPYYGYTF

v_call: TRBV4-1
d_call: TRBD2
j_call: TRBJ2-3
clone_size: -
cdr3_nt: TGCGCCAGCAGCCAAATGGGACTAGCAGATACGCAGTATTTT
cdr3_aa: CASSQMGLADTQYF

v_call: TRBV19
d_call: TRBD2
j_call: TRBJ2-7
clone_size: -
cdr3_nt: TGTGCCAGTAGTCCCGGCGCTAGCGGGAGGTATTACGAGCAGTACTTC
cdr3_aa: CASSPGASGRYYEQYF

v_call: TRBV4-3
d_call: -
j_call: TRBJ2-7
clone_size: -
cdr3_nt: TGCGCCAGCAGCCCCCAACAGGGGGGGACCTACGAGCAGTACTTC
cdr3_aa: CASSPQQGGTYEQYF

v_call: TRBV10-1
d_call: TRBD2
j_call: TRBJ2-1
clone_size: -
cdr3_nt: TGCGCCAGCAGTGATGCGACTAGCGGGAGAAAGAATGAGCAGTTCTTC
cdr3_aa: CASSDATSGRKNEQFF

v_call: TRBV6-5
d_call: TRBD2
j_call: TRBJ2-5
clone_size: -
cdr3_nt: TGTGCCAGCAGATGGGGAGTAGCGGGGCAAGAGACCCAGTACTTC
cdr3_aa: CASRWGVAGQETQYF

v_call: TRBV11-2
d_call: TRBD1
j_call: TRBJ2-7
clone_size: once
cdr3_nt: TGTGCCAGCAGCACCCACAGGGGACGGCGGAACGAGCAGTACTTC
cdr3_aa: CASSTHRGRRNEQYF

v_call: TRBV6-5
d_call: -
j_call: TRBJ1-5
clone_size: -
cdr3_nt: TGTGCCAGCAGTAATTCGGGTAATCAGCCCCAGCATTTT
cdr3_aa: CASSNSGNQPQHF

v_call: TRBV7-2
d_call: -
j_call: TRBJ2-5
clone_size: -
cdr3_nt: TGTGCCAGCAGCTTAGGGCGGGGGCCGTTCCAAGAAGAGACCCAGTACTTC
cdr3_aa: CASSLGRGPFQEETQYF

v_call: TRBV6-5
d_call: -
j_call: TRBJ2-7
clone_size: -
cdr3_nt: TGTGCCAGCAGTTATCAGGGTGGGTCCTACGAGCAGTACTTC
cdr3_aa: CASSYQGGSYEQYF

v_call: TRBV28
d_call: -
j_call: TRBJ1-2
clone_size: -
cdr3_nt: TGTGCCAGCAGTTTAGCTGGGACTTCTAACTATGGCTACACCTTC
cdr3_aa: CASSLAGTSNYGYTF

v_call: TRBV10-3
d_call: -
j_call: TRBJ2-1
clone_size: -
cdr3_nt: TGTGCCACGGGCGGGGCGGACAATGAGCAGTTCTTC
cdr3_aa: CATGGADNEQFF